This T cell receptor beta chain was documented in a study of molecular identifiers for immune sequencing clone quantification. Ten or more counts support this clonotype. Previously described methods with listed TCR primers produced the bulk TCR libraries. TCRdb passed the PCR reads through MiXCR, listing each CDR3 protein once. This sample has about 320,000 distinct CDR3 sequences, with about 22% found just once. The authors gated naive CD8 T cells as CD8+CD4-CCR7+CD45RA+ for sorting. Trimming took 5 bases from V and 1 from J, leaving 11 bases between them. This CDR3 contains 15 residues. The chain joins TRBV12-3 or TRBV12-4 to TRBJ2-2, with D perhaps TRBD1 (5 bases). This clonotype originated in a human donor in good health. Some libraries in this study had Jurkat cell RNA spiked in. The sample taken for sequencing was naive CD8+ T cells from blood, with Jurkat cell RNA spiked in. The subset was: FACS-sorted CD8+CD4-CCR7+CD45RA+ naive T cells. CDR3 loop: CASSAYRKNTGELFF. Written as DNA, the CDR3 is TGTGCCAGCAGTGCCTACAGGAAGAACACCGGGGAGCTGTTTTTT.